Below, one T cell receptor beta chain is given with its context. Repertoires were generated with immunoSEQ multiplex PCR, while TCRdb's copy carries only in-frame clones and drops some. Of 700,000 to 950,000 clones listed, around 96% are singletons. The sample is drawn from a study of shared clonotypes between healthy human individuals. Positively selected for CCR7, the CD45RO-negative cells used as naive CD8 cells excluded terminally differentiated effector memory CD45RA+ cells. CDR1 is MGHRA and CDR2 is YSYEKL in the germline V gene. The CDR3 has 15 residues. Trimming left V 1 base short and J 4 bases short, with 14 bases between.

Sequenced sample: naive CD8+ T cells sorted from blood. The sequence derives from a man aged 30-40 years in good health. The chain carries TRBV4-1 and TRBJ2-7, with D unclear. The CDR3 region is CASSQAPDGSYEQYF. As DNA, the CDR3 is TGCGCCAGCAGCCAAGCCCCGGACGGGTCTTACGAGCAGTACTTC.